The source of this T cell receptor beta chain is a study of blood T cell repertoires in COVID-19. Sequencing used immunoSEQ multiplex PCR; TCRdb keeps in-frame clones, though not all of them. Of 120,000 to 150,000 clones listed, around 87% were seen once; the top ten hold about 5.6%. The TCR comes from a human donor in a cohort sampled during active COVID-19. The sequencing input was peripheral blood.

CDR3 bases: TGCGCCAGCAGCTTACAGGGTCTTAACTATGGCTACACCTTC. As protein: CASSLQGLNYGYTF. The gene calls are TRBV5-1 and TRBJ1-2; possible D gene TRBD1, 6 bases. The V gene's germline CDR1 is SGHRS and CDR2 YFSETQ. The CDR3 loop spans 14 amino acids. V was pared by 2 bases and J by 1 base, with 9 bases between. The full variable domain, completed using reference TRBV5-1 and TRBJ1-2, is KAGVTQTPRYLIKTRGQQVTLSCSPISGHRSVSWYQQTPGQGLQFLFEYFSETQRNKGNFPGRFSGRQFSNSRSEMNVSTLELGDSALYLCASSLQGLNYGYTFGSGTRLTVV.